What follows describes a single T cell receptor beta chain. The antigen remains undetermined. Healthy Caucasian individuals from Russia aged 6 to 90 were enrolled as donors. This entry is derived from a study of blood T cells in healthy people across ages. Study findings and constraints: Long-lived donors exceeded aged donors in naive CD4+ cells and diversity. Diversity of TCR beta per million T cells declined in a roughly linear way with age.

Trimming stripped 2 bases from V and 6 bases from J, with 13 bases between. The CDR3 extends over 14 amino acids. Germline loops: CDR1 SQVTM, CDR2 ANQGSEA. Combining a sample-barcoded 5' primer with a J-beta primer mix, a second PCR ran for about 6 to 11 cycles. MiXCR, run by TCRdb on the 5' RACE reads, gives a single entry per CDR3 protein. The repertoire holds 580,000 or so distinct CDR3 sequences, roughly 48% seen once, with about 22% in the top ten. V and J are TRBV29-1 and TRBJ2-2; TRBD1 or TRBD2 may be the D gene (5 bases each). The clonotype comes from a man older than 75 in good health. The sample comprised blood. DNA of the CDR3: TGCAGCGTTGAACGGCAGGGAGTCTCCGGGGAGCTGTTTTTT. It codes for CSVERQGVSGELFF.